A single sample is the source of the 15 T cell receptor beta chains below, sequenced in a study of blood T cell repertoires in COVID-19. Libraries were prepared by immunoSEQ multiplex PCR; TCRdb keeps only in-frame clonotypes and omits some of them. The sample consists of 130,000 or so clones, about 80% of them appearing once. Sequences were obtained from peripheral blood. Source of these receptors: a woman aged 55-70 years with acute or convalescent COVID-19.

The J gene is TRBJ2-1, the V gene TRBV15, with a weak D call TRBD1 (6 bases). Trimming removed 0 bases from V and 4 bases from J, with 10 bases in between. CDR1 LNHNV and CDR2 YYDKDF come from the germline V gene (reference sequence). The CDR3 spans 15 residues. The CDR3 nucleotides are TGTGCCACCAGCAGAGAAAATCAGGGGTACAATGAGCAGTTCTTC. Amino acid sequence: CATSRENQGYNEQFF.

CDR3 loop: CASPEQESSYEQYV. The DNA of the CDR3 is TGTGCCAGCCCGGAACAGGAAAGCTCCTACGAGCAGTACGTC. The chain has TRBV27 and TRBJ2-7; a weak D match, TRBD1 (5 bases). Germline CDR1 reads MNHEY; CDR2 reads SMNVEV (reference sequence). V lost 8 bases, J lost 0 bases, and 14 bases lay in between. The length of the CDR3 is 14 residues.

This clone was detected once. This rearrangement joins TRBV29-1 to TRBJ1-2, with D maybe TRBD1 (6 bases). The germline V and J ends were trimmed by 4 bases and 3 bases, with 9 bases remaining between them. CDR3 length: 12 residues. Germline V lookup: CDR1 SQVTM, CDR2 ANQGSEA. CDR3 loop: CSVVSGDYGYTF. The CDR3 DNA reads TGCAGCGTTGTTTCAGGGGACTATGGCTACACCTTC.

The chain joins TRBV30 to TRBJ1-1, with 7 bases identical to TRBD1. The germline V gene has CDR1 GTSNPN and CDR2 SVGIG (reference sequence). The CDR3 totals 15 residues. The junction had 6 bases not matched to a gene; V was cut back by 2 bases and J by 0 bases. The CDR3, as DNA: TGTGCCTGGAGTCGGCCAGGGGGTATGAACACTGAAGCTTTCTTT. It translates to CAWSRPGGMNTEAFF.

The rearrangement links TRBV7-9 to TRBJ1-1, with TRBD1 as a possible D gene (5 bases). CDR3 size: 15 residues. CDR1 is SEHNR and CDR2 is FQNEAQ in the germline V gene (reference sequence). V lost 1 base, J lost 1 base, and 10 bases lay in between. Written as DNA, the CDR3 is TGTGCCAGCAGCTTAGGGTGGGGGGAGAACACTGAAGCTTTCTTT. This encodes CASSLGWGENTEAFF.

The chain carries TRBV24-1 and TRBJ1-2, with TRBD1 identical over 7 bases. In germline, CDR1 is KGHDR, CDR2 SFDVKD. The CDR3 totals 12 residues. Unmatched junction bases numbered 2, after V lost 9 bases and J lost 2 bases. The CDR3 here is CATGQDNYGYTF. In nucleotides, the CDR3 is TGTGCCACCGGACAGGACAACTATGGCTACACCTTC.

The rearrangement links TRBV5-1 to TRBJ2-7; 10 bases are shared with TRBD1. With 0 bases clipped from V and 6 bases from J, the junction kept 9 bases outside the gene matches. Per germline, CDR1 SGHRS and CDR2 YFSETQ. This CDR3 spans 16 amino acids. CDR3 amino acids: CASSLDGWGQGSEQYF. The CDR3, as DNA: TGCGCCAGCAGCTTGGACGGTTGGGGACAGGGGTCCGAGCAGTACTTC.

The chain joins TRBV30 to TRBJ1-4; the D is unclear. The CDR3 spans 14 residues. Between the trimmed V and J ends, which lost 8 bases and 3 bases, there was a span of 16 bases. Germline loops: CDR1 GTSNPN, CDR2 SVGIG (reference sequence). CDR3 nucleotides: TGTGCCGGCCTGCGAGGGATTTCTAATGAAAAACTGTTTTTT. This codes for CAGLRGISNEKLFF.

The J gene is TRBJ1-2, the V gene TRBV12-3 or TRBV12-4; 9 bases match TRBD1. The CDR3 spans 13 residues. V trimming: 5 bases; J trimming: 5 bases; junction bases outside the gene matches: 3. The CDR3 is CASSRGQGYGYTF. CDR3 nucleotide sequence: TGTGCCAGCAGTCGGGGACAGGGATATGGCTACACCTTC.

The chain employs TRBV5-1 and TRBJ2-2, with TRBD1 matching over 9 bases. CDR3 length: 15 amino acids. With V trimmed by 3 bases and J by 6 bases, 6 bases remained unmatched. CDR1 is SGHRS, CDR2 YFSETQ, per germline. In nucleotides, the CDR3 is TGCGCCAGCAGCTGGGGACAGGGAGGCGCCGGGGAGCTGTTTTTT. It translates to CASSWGQGGAGELFF.

This clone was observed a single time. The chain is built from TRBV5-5 and TRBJ1-6, with D perhaps matching TRBD1 (6 bases). From germline, CDR1 is SGHKS and CDR2 YYEKEE (reference sequence). V was shortened by 2 bases and J by 7 bases, with 19 bases between the two germline ends. CDR3 length: 17 residues. CDR3 in amino acids: CASSFSPRLGGNSPLHF. For the CDR3, the DNA is TGTGCCAGCAGCTTTTCCCCCCGCCTAGGGGGAAATTCACCCCTCCACTTT.

The chain employs TRBV7-9 and TRBJ1-2; 8 nucleotides line up with TRBD1. V lost 5 bases and J lost 7; bases outside the gene matches: 15. The CDR3 extends over 16 amino acids. Germline V gene data show CDR1 as SEHNR and CDR2 as FQNEAQ (reference sequence). The CDR3 protein is CASSLETGTGAFGYTF. DNA of the CDR3: TGTGCCAGCAGCCTGGAAACCGGGACAGGCGCCTTTGGCTACACCTTC.

This clone has only one observation. The rearrangement uses TRBV9 and TRBJ2-3; 7 nucleotides agree with TRBD2. Germline loops: CDR1 SGDLS, CDR2 YYNGEE. The CDR3 is 16 residues long. J lost 0 bases, V lost 4 bases, and 8 bases had no gene match. CDR3 amino acids: CASSIRGDASTDTQYF. The CDR3 coding sequence is TGTGCCAGCAGCATCCGGGGGGACGCTAGCACAGATACGCAGTATTTT.

V usage is TRBV5-1 and J usage is TRBJ1-1; the D is unclear. In germline, CDR1 is SGHRS, CDR2 YFSETQ. V was trimmed by 1 base and J by 2 bases, leaving 12 bases between them. The length of the CDR3 is 15 residues. The CDR3 DNA is TGCGCCAGCAGCTTGAGCGAGGGAGTTAACACTGAAGCTTTCTTT. As protein: CASSLSEGVNTEAFF. The complete variable domain, with remaining parts taken from reference TRBV5-1 and TRBJ1-1, reads KAGVTQTPRYLIKTRGQQVTLSCSPISGHRSVSWYQQTPGQGLQFLFEYFSETQRNKGNFPGRFSGRQFSNSRSEMNVSTLELGDSALYLCASSLSEGVNTEAFFGQGTRLTVV.

The CDR3 spells CASSPGQGGHTEAFF. The CDR3 DNA is TGTGCCAGCAGCCCCGGACAGGGAGGGCACACTGAAGCTTTCTTT. The J gene is TRBJ1-1, the V gene TRBV7-8; 8 bases map to TRBD1. Germline lookup yields CDR1 SGHVS and CDR2 FQNEAQ. The CDR3 has 15 residues. V lost 5 bases, J lost 3 bases, and 8 bases stayed unmatched.